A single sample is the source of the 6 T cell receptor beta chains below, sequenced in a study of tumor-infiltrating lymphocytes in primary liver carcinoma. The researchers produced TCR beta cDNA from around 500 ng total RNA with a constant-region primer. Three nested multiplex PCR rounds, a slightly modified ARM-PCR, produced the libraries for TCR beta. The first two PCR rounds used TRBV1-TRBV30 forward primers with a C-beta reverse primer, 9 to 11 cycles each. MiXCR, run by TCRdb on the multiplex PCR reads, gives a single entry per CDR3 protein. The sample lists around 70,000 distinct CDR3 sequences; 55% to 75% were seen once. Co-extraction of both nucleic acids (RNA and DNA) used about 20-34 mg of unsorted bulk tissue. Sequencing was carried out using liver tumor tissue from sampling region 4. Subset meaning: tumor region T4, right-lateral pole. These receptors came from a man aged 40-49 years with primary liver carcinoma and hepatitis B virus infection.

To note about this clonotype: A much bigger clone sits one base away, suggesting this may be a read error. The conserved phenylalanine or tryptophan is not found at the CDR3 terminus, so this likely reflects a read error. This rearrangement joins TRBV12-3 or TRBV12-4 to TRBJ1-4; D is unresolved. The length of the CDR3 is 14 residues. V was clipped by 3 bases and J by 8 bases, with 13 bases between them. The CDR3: CASSFNRPGEKLFL. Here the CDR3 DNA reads TGTGCCAGCAGTTTCAATCGTCCGGGGGAAAAACTGTTTTTA.

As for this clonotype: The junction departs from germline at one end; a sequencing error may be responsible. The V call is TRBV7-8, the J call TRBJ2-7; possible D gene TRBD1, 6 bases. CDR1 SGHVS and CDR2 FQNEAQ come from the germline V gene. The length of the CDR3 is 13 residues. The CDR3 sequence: CASKGDTYYEQYF. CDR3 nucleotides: TGTGCCAGCAAGGGGGATACATACTACGAGCAGTATTTC.

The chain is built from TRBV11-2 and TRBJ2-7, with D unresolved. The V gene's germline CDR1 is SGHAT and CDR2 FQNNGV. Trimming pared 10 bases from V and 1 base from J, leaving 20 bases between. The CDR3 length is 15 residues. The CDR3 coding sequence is TGTGCCAAGAGCCTCGGCGGTACTCTATCCTACGAGCAGTACTTC. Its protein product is CAKSLGGTLSYEQYF.

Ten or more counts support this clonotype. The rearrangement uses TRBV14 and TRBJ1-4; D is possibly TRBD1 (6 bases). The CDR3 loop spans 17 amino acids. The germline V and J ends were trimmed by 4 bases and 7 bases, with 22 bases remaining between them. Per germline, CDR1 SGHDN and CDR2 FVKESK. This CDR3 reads CASSRLLGNRDFEKLFF. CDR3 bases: TGTGCCAGCAGCCGCTTGTTAGGGAACAGGGACTTTGAAAAACTGTTTTTT.

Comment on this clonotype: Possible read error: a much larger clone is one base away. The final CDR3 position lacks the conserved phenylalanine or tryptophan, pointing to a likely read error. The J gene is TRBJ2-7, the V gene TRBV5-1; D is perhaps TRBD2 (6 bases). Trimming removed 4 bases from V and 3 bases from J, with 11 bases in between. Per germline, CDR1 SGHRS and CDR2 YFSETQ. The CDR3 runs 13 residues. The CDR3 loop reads CASSPGSVYEQYL. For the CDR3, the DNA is TGCGCCAGCAGCCCCGGGAGCGTCTACGAGCAGTACTTA.

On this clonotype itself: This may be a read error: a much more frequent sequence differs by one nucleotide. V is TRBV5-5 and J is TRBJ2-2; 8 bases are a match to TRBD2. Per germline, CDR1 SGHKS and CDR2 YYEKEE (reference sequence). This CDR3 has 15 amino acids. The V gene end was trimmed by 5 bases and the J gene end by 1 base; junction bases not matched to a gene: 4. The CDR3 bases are TGTGCCAGCAGTAAGCTAGCGGGGAACACCGGGGAGCTGTTTTTT. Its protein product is CASSKLAGNTGELFF.